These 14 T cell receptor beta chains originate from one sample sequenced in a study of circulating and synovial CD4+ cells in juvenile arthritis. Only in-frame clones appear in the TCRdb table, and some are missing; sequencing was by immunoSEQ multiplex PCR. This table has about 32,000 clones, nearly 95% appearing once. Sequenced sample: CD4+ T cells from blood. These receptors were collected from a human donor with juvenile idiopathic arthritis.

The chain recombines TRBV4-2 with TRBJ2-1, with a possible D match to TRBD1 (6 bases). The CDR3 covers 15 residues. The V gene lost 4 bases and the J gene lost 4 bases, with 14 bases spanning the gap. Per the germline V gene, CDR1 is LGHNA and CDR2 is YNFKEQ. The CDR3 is CASSPRRTGYNEQFF. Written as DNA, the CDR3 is TGTGCCAGCAGCCCTCGCCGCACAGGGTACAATGAGCAGTTCTTC.

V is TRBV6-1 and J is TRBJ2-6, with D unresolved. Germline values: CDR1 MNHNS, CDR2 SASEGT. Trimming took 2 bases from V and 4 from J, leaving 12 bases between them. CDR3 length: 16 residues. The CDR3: CASSELPATGANVLTF. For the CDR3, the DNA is TGTGCCAGCAGTGAACTTCCAGCGACCGGGGCCAACGTCCTGACTTTC.

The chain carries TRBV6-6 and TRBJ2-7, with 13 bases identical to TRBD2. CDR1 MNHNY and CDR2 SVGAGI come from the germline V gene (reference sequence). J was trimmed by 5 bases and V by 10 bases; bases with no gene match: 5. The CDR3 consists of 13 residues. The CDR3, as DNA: TGTGCCATCGCACTAGCGGGAGGGCACGAGCAGTACTTC. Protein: CAIALAGGHEQYF.

CDR3 sequence reads: CASRKQGYNEQFF. DNA of the CDR3: TGTGCCAGTAGAAAGCAGGGCTACAATGAGCAGTTCTTC. The genes are TRBV19 and TRBJ2-1; TRBD1 is a possible D gene (5 bases). Germline-derived CDR1 and CDR2 are LNHDA and SQIVND (reference sequence). This CDR3 has 13 residues. The V end was cut by 6 bases, the J end by 3 bases, with 9 bases between.

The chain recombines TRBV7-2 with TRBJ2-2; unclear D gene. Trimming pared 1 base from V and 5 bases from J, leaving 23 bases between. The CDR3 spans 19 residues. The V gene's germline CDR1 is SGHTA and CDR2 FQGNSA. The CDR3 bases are TGTGCCAGCAGCTTAGTTAGCATCGTCGGTTTTTCGGGTACCGGGGAGCTGTTTTTT. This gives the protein CASSLVSIVGFSGTGELFF.

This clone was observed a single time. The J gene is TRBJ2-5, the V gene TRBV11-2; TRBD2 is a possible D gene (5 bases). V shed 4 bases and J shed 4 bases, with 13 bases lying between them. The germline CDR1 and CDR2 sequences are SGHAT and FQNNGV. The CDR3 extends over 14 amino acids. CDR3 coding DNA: TGTGCCAGCAGCTCGGTCCCGGCGGGAGAGACCCAGTACTTC. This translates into CASSSVPAGETQYF.

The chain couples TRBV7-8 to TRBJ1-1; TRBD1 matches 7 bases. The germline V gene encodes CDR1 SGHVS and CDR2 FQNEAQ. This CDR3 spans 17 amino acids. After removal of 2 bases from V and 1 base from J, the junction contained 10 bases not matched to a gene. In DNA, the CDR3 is TGTGCCAGCAGCTTATCCCTAAGGGACAGCCCGAACACTGAAGCTTTCTTT. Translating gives CASSLSLRDSPNTEAFF.

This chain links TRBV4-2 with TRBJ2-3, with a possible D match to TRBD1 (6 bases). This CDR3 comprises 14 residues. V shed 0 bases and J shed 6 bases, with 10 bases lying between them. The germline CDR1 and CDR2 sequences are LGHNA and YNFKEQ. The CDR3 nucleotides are TGTGCCAGCAGCCAAGATTACCAGGGGGATACGCAGTATTTT. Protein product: CASSQDYQGDTQYF.

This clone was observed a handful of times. This CDR3 is CASSPEQGSYEQYF. The CDR3 DNA sequence: TGTGCCAGCTCACCGGAACAGGGTTCCTACGAGCAGTACTTC. The J gene is TRBJ2-7, the V gene TRBV18, with D perhaps TRBD1 (6 bases). Trimming removed 3 bases at V and 1 base at J, with 10 bases between. This CDR3 is built from 14 residues. Germline CDR1 is KGHSH and CDR2 is LQKENI.

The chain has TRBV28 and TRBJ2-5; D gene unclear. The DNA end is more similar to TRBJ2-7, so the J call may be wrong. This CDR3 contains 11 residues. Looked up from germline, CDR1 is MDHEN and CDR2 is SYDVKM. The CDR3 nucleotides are TGTGCCAGCAGTGCCAACTACGAGCAGTACTTC. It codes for CASSANYEQYF.

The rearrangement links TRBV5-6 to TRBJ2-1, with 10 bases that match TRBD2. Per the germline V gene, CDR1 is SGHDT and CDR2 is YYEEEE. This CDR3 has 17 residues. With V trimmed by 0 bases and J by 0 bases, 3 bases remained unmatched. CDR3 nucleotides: TGTGCCAGCAGCTTGGGAGCGGGGGGGAGCTCCTACAATGAGCAGTTCTTC. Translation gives CASSLGAGGSSYNEQFF.

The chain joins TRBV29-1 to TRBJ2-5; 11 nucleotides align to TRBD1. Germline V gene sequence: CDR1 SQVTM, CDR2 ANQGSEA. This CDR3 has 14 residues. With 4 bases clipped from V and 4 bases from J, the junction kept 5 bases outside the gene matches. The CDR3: CSVAHGTGGETQYF. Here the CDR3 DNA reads TGCAGCGTTGCCCACGGGACAGGGGGAGAGACCCAGTACTTC.

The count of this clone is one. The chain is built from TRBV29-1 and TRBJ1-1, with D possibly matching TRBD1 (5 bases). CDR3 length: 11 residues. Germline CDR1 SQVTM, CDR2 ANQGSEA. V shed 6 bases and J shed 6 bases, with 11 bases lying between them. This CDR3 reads CSVGDSPEAFF. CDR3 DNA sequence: TGCAGCGTCGGCGACAGTCCTGAAGCTTTCTTT.

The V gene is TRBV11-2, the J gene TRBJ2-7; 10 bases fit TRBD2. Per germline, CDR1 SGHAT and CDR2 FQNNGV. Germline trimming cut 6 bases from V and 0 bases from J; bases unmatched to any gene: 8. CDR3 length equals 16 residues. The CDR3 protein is CASRQPGLAHSYEQYF. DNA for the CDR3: TGTGCCAGCAGGCAACCGGGACTAGCGCACTCCTACGAGCAGTACTTC.